This T cell receptor (beta chain) was found in a study of long-term antiretroviral therapy in people with HIV. Findings and limits, study-wide: Controls had broader CDR3 length ranges than HIV repertoires did.

Of note for this clone: Antigen unknown.

V lost 6 bases and J 0 bases, leaving 12 bases between the germline ends. CDR3 length: 15 amino acids. Germline V gene sequence: CDR1 MNHEY, CDR2 SVGAGI. Donors needed at least one pre-ART PBMC sample plus at least two post-ART samples. They ran version v3.0 of the immunoSEQ assay at survey level. TCRdb's table, derived via immunoSEQ multiplex PCR, lists solely in-frame clones and lacks some. The sample records around 8,600 clones, 60% to 85% being singletons. The sample in question was unsorted PBMCs, obtained 0.6 years before starting antiretroviral therapy. The receptor's source is a man between 40 and 49 years old with HIV. The chain carries TRBV6-5 and TRBJ2-1; TRBD1 is a possible D gene (6 bases). The CDR3 protein is CASSQGGISYNEQFF. CDR3 nucleotide sequence: TGTGCCAGCAGCCAAGGGGGTATCTCCTACAATGAGCAGTTCTTC.